This TCR beta chain was found in a study of T cells in Graves' hyperthyroidism and ophthalmopathy. Amplified TCR beta CDR3 regions came from RNA transcripts. TCR CDR3 regions were first amplified by RT-PCR with HTBI primers. Using its own MiXCR run on the multiplex PCR reads, TCRdb lists one record per CDR3 protein. The table lists some 510,000 distinct CDR3 sequences, roughly 46% of them singletons, with 8% to 8.5% in the top ten. This clonotype was observed at least ten times. It was uncontrolled infection, other autoimmune disease, pregnancy or lactation that excluded patients. Per the germline V gene, CDR1 is LNHDA and CDR2 is SQIVND (reference sequence). This CDR3 has 13 residues. Trimming shortened V by 4 bases and J by 9 bases, and 15 bases separated the two germline ends.

The gene calls are TRBV19 and TRBJ1-2; maybe TRBD1 (5 bases). This TCR was recovered from a woman aged 18-29 years with Graves' hyperthyroidism. What was sequenced was peripheral blood or thyroid tissue (not recorded which). CDR3 DNA sequence: TGTGCCAGTAGTAACCGGGACGACACCCGCTACACCTTC. This sequence encodes CASSNRDDTRYTF.